The next 21 T cell receptor beta chains were all read from a single sample in a study of blood T cell repertoires in COVID-19. This table comes from immunoSEQ multiplex PCR, and its TCRdb copy is limited to in-frame clones, with some not included. The sample yields about 160,000 clones, over 80% seen once. Sequences were obtained from peripheral blood. These receptor sequences come from a woman older than 75 with active or convalescent COVID-19.

This clone appeared once. The V call is TRBV13, the J call TRBJ1-1, with D perhaps matching TRBD1 (6 bases). V gave up 5 bases and J gave up 0 bases, with 13 bases separating them. This CDR3 spans 15 amino acids. Germline loops: CDR1 PRHDT, CDR2 FYEKMQ (reference sequence). CDR3 coding DNA: TGTGCCAGCAGCCAAACCGACAGGCTGAACACTGAAGCTTTCTTT. Protein product: CASSQTDRLNTEAFF.

V and J are TRBV7-9 and TRBJ1-2, with D tentatively TRBD1 (5 bases). Germline values: CDR1 SEHNR, CDR2 FQNEAQ (reference sequence). Between the trimmed V and J ends, which lost 5 bases and 2 bases, there was a span of 15 bases. CDR3 length: 15 amino acids. In nucleotides, the CDR3 is TGTGCCAGCAGCCCCGGGGGTGCCATAAACTATGGCTACACCTTC. Its protein product is CASSPGGAINYGYTF.

The gene calls are TRBV6-2 or TRBV6-3 and TRBJ2-1, with 9 bases fitting TRBD1. Unmatched junction bases numbered 15, after V lost 5 bases and J lost 4 bases. Germline CDR1 is MNHEY and CDR2 is SVGEGT. CDR3 length: 18 residues. CDR3 bases: TGTGCCAGCAGTGCCACTCAAGGAGGGACAGGGCCTTACAATGAGCAGTTCTTC. It translates to CASSATQGGTGPYNEQFF.

The genes are TRBV27 and TRBJ2-7, with 11 bases that match TRBD1. Looked up from germline, CDR1 is MNHEY and CDR2 is SMNVEV (reference sequence). The CDR3 runs to 15 residues. The V gene end was trimmed by 4 bases and the J gene end by 2 bases; junction bases not matched to a gene: 4. The CDR3 DNA follows: TGTGCCAGCAGTTCGTGGACAGGGGGCACCTACGAGCAGTACTTC. It is translated as CASSSWTGGTYEQYF.

The V call is TRBV6-5, the J call TRBJ2-2, with 10 bases identical to TRBD1. The CDR3 sequence is 13 residues long. With V trimmed by 6 bases and J by 7 bases, 2 bases remained unmatched. The germline V gene encodes CDR1 MNHEY and CDR2 SVGAGI. CDR3 in amino acids: CASRGQGYGELFF. The CDR3 bases are TGTGCCAGCAGGGGACAGGGGTACGGGGAGCTGTTTTTT.

Here the CDR3 DNA reads TGTGCCAGCAGCGTAGCAAGCGTCAAAGGAGAGACCCAGTACTTC. This encodes CASSVASVKGETQYF. The V and J genes are TRBV9 and TRBJ2-5; D is unclear. The CDR3 contains 15 residues. Germline-derived CDR1 and CDR2 are SGDLS and YYNGEE. Trimming removed 0 bases at V and 4 bases at J, with 13 bases between.

The chain links TRBV29-1 to TRBJ1-1; D may be TRBD1 (6 bases). The CDR3 length is 13 residues. Trimming took 7 bases from V and 0 from J, leaving 12 bases between them. Germline assignment: CDR1 SQVTM and CDR2 ANQGSEA. CDR3 nucleotides: TGCAGCGCCCCGGGACAACTGAACACTGAAGCTTTCTTT. Protein: CSAPGQLNTEAFF.

V gene TRBV5-8 combines with J gene TRBJ1-3; 9 nucleotides agree with TRBD1. CDR3 length equals 15 residues. Germline CDR1 reads SGHTS; CDR2 reads YDEGEE. The trim removed 5 bases at V and 3 bases at J, leaving 6 bases unmatched. The CDR3 spells CASSFDRGFGNTIYF. The CDR3 DNA sequence: TGTGCCAGCAGTTTTGACAGGGGGTTTGGAAACACCATATATTTT.

The chain combines TRBV9 with TRBJ2-1; weak D call: TRBD2 (7 bases). The V end lost 2 bases, the J end lost 4 bases, and 25 bases lay between the germline ends. Per germline, CDR1 SGDLS and CDR2 YYNGEE. The length of the CDR3 is 19 residues. The CDR3 DNA follows: TGTGCCAGCAGCGTTACCCCCCGGCGAACGGGGGGCGGGTACAATGAGCAGTTCTTC. Protein sequence: CASSVTPRRTGGGYNEQFF.

The chain is built from TRBV7-9 and TRBJ2-7; the match to TRBD1 covers 10 bases. Germline CDR1 reads SEHNR; CDR2 reads FQNEAQ (reference sequence). The CDR3 extends over 15 amino acids. The J segment lost 7 bases and the V segment lost 4 bases, leaving 10 bases of the junction unmatched. As DNA, the CDR3 is TGTGCCAGCAGCTCCCCCGGGACAGGGGCCTCGGAGCAGTACTTC. Translated: CASSSPGTGASEQYF.

The count of this clone is one. The chain employs TRBV6-4 and TRBJ2-3; D gene uncertain. V was pared by 6 bases and J by 2 bases, with 12 bases between. Germline-derived CDR1 and CDR2 are MRHNA and SNTAGT. The CDR3 spans 14 residues. CDR3 sequence: CASSPDGPTDTQYF. The CDR3 nucleotides are TGTGCCAGCAGCCCCGATGGGCCCACAGATACGCAGTATTTT.

A word on this clone: This sample also contains other DNA sequences that code for the same CDR3. V usage is TRBV7-2 and J usage is TRBJ2-7, with 9 bases matching TRBD1. With 4 bases clipped from V and 2 bases from J, the junction kept 3 bases outside the gene matches. The CDR3 spans 14 residues. Germline V gene lookup returns CDR1 SGHTA and CDR2 FQGNSA. This CDR3 is CASSSGTGPYEQYF. The CDR3 DNA follows: TGTGCCAGCAGCTCAGGGACAGGGCCCTACGAGCAGTACTTC.

CDR3 residues: CSVEEGASSGTQYF. CDR3 nucleotides: TGCAGCGTTGAAGAGGGGGCTAGCTCGGGGACCCAGTACTTC. The gene calls are TRBV29-1 and TRBJ2-5; weak D call: TRBD1 (6 bases). The CDR3 is 14 amino acids. The V end was cut by 0 bases, the J end by 7 bases, with 15 bases between. Germline V gene sequence: CDR1 SQVTM, CDR2 ANQGSEA.

The rearrangement joins TRBV18 to TRBJ2-3; TRBD1 agrees at 10 bases. CDR1 and CDR2 from the germline V gene are KGHSH and LQKENI. The CDR3 sequence is 17 residues long. The trim removed 5 bases at V and 6 bases at J, leaving 14 bases unmatched. DNA for the CDR3: TGTGCCAGCTCATCGGACAGGGGGGACCCTGAGCGGGATACGCAGTATTTT. Translation gives CASSSDRGDPERDTQYF.

The DNA for the CDR3 is TGTGCCAGCTCACCTCTGGGGCTTACGGTTTATGGCTACACCTTC. Its translation: CASSPLGLTVYGYTF. The rearrangement links TRBV18 to TRBJ1-2; possibly TRBD1 for D (5 bases). V gave up 3 bases and J gave up 5 bases, with 16 bases separating them. Per the germline V gene, CDR1 is KGHSH and CDR2 is LQKENI. The CDR3 spans 15 residues.

This chain joins TRBV5-6 and TRBJ1-1, with D possibly matching TRBD1 (6 bases). Germline V lookup: CDR1 SGHDT, CDR2 YYEEEE. CDR3 size: 13 residues. The ends were cut back, 5 bases at V and 4 bases at J, with 12 bases in the middle. This CDR3 reads CASSFDRSTEAFF. In DNA, the CDR3 is TGTGCCAGCAGTTTCGACAGGAGCACTGAAGCTTTCTTT.

V usage is TRBV7-2 and J usage is TRBJ1-1; D is unclear. This CDR3 has 13 amino acids. CDR1 is SGHTA, CDR2 FQGNSA, per germline. Deletions cut 5 bases from V and 0 bases from J, with 7 bases between. The CDR3 DNA reads TGTGCCAGCAGCCCCCGTATGAACACTGAAGCTTTCTTT. Translated: CASSPRMNTEAFF.

The genes are TRBV3-1 (or the pseudogene TRBV3-2) and TRBJ2-7; 10 bases are a match to TRBD2. The CDR3 sequence is 16 residues long. The J segment lost 0 bases and the V segment lost 4 bases, leaving 6 bases of the junction unmatched. From germline, CDR1 is LGHDT and CDR2 YNNKEL (reference sequence). CDR3 residues: CASSPTAGGYSYEQYF. The CDR3, as DNA: TGTGCCAGCAGCCCAACAGCGGGGGGGTACTCCTACGAGCAGTACTTC.

The chain carries TRBV19 and TRBJ1-2; 8 nucleotides align to TRBD1. V trimming: 6 bases; J trimming: 8 bases; junction bases outside the gene matches: 8. This CDR3 contains 13 residues. The germline CDR1 and CDR2 sequences are LNHDA and SQIVND (reference sequence). CDR3 protein: CASRPDRAGGYTF. CDR3 nucleotide sequence: TGTGCCAGTAGACCGGACAGGGCGGGCGGCTACACCTTC.

This chain connects TRBV6-5 to TRBJ2-2; 10 positions agree with TRBD1. The CDR3 is 15 residues long. V dropped 6 bases and J dropped 7; count of bases not matched to a gene: 8. Looked up from germline, CDR1 is MNHEY and CDR2 is SVGAGI. DNA for the CDR3: TGTGCCAGCAGAACGGACAGGGGGTGGGTCGGGGAGCTGTTTTTT. Translation: CASRTDRGWVGELFF.

This clone was counted between two and nine times. This chain connects TRBV4-1 to TRBJ1-1; 10 bases are shared with TRBD1. Trimming took 4 bases from V and 5 from J; bases not matched to a gene: 10. This CDR3 spans 16 amino acids. CDR1 is MGHRA and CDR2 is YSYEKL in the germline V gene. This chain's CDR3 is CASSRGQGLGGTEAFF. DNA of the CDR3: TGCGCCAGCAGCCGGGGACAGGGGTTGGGAGGGACTGAAGCTTTCTTT.